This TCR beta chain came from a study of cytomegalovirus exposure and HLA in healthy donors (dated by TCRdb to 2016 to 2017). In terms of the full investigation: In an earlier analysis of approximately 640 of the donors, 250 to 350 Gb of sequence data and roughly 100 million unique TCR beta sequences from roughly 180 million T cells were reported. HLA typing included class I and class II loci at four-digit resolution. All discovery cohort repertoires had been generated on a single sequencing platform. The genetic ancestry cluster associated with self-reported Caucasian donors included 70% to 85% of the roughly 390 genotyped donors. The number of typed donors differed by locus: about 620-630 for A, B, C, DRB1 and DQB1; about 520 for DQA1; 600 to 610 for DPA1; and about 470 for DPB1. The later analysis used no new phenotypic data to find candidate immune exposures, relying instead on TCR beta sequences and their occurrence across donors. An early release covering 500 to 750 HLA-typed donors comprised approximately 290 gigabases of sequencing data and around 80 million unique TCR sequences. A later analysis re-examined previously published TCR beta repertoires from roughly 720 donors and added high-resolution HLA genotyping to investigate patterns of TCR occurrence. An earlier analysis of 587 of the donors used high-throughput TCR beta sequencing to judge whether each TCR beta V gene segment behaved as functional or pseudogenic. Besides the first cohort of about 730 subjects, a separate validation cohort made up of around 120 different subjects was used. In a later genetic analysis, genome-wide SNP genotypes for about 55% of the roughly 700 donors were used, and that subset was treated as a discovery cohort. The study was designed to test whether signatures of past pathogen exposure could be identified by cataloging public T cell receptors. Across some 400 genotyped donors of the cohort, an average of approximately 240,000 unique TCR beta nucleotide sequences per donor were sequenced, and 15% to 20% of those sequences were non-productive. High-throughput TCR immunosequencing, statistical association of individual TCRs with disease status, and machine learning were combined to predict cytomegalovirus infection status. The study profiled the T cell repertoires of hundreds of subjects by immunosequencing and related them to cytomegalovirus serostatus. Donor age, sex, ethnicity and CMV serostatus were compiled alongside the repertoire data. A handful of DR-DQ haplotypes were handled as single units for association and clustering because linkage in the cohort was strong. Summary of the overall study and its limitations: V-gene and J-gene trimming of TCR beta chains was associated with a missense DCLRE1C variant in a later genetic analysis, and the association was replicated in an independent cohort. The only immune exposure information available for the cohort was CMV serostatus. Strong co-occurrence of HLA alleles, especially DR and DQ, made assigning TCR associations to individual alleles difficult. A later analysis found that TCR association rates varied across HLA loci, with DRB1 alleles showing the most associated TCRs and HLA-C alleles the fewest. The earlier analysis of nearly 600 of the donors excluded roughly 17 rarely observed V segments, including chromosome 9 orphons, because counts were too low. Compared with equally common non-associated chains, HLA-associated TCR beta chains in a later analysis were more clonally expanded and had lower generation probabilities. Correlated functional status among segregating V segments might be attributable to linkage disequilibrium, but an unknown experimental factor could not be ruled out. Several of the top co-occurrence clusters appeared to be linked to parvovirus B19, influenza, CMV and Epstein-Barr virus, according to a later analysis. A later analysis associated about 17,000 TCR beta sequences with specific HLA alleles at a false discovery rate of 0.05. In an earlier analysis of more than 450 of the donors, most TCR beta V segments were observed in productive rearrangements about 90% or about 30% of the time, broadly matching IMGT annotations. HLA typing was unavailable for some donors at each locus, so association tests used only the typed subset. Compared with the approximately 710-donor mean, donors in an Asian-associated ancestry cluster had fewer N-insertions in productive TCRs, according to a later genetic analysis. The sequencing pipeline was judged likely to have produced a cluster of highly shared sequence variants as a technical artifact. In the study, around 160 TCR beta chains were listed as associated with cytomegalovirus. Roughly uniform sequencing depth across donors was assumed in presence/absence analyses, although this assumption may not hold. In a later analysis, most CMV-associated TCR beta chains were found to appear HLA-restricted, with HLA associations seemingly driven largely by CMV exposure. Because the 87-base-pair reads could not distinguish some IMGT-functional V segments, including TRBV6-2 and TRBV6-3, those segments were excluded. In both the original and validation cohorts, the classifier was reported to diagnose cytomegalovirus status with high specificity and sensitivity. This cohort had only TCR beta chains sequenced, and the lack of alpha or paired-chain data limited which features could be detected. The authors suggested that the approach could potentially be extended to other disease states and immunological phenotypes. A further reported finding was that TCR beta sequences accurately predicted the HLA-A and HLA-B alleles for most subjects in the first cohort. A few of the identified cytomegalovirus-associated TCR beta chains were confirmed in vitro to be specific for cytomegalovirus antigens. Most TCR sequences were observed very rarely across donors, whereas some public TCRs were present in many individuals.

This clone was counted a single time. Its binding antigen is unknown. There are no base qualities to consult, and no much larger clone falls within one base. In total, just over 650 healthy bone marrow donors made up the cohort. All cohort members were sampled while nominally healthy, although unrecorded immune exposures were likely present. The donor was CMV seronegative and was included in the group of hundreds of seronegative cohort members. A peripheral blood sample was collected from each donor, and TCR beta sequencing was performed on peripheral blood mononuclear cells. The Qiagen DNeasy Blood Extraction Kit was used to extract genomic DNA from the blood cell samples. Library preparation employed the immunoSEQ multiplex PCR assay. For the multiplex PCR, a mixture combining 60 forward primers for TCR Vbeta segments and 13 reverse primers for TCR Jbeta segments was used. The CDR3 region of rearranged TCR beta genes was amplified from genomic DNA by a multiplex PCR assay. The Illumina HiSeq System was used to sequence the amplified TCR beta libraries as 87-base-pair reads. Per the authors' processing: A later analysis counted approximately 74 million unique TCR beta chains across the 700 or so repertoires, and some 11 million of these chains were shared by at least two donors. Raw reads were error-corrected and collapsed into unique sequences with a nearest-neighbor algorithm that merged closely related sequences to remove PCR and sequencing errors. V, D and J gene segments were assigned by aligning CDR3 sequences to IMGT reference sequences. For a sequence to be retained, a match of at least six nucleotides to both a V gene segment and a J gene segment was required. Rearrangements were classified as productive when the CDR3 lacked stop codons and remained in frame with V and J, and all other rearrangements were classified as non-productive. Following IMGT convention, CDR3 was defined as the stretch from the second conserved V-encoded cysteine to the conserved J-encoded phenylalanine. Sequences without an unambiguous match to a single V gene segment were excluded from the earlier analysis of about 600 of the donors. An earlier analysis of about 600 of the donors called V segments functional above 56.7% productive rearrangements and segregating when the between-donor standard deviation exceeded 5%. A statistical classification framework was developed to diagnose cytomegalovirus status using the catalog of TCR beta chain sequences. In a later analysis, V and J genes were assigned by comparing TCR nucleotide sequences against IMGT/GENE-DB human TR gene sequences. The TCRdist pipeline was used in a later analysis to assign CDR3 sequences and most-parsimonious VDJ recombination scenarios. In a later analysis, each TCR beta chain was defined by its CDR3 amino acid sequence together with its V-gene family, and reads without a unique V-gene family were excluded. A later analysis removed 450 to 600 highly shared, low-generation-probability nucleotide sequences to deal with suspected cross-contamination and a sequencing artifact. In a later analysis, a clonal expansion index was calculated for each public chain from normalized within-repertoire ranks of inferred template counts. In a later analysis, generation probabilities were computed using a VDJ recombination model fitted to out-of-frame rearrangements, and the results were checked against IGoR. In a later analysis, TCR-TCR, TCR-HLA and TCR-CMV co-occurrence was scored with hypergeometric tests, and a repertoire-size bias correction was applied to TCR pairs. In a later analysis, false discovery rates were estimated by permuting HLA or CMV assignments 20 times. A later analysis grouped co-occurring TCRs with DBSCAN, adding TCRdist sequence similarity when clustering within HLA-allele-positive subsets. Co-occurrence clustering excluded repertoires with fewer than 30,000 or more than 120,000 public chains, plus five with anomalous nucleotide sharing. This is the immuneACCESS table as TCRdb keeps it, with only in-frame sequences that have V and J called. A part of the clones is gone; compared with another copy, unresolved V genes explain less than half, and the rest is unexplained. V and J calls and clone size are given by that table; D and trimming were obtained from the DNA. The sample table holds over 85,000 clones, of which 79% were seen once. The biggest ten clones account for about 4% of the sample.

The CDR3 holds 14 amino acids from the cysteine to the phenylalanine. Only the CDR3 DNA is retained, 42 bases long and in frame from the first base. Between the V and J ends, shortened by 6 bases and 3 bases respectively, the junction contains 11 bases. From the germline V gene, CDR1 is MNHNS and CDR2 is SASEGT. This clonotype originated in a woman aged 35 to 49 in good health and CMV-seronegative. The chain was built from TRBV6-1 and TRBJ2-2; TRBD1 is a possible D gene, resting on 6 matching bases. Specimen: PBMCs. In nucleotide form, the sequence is TGTGCCAGCAGCTCAGGGGATGACACCGGGGAGCTGTTTTTT. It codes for CASSSGDDTGELFF.